One and the same sample provided the 15 T cell receptor beta chains below, sequenced in a study of response to subunit inactivated influenza vaccine. TCRdb analysed the RT-PCR reads with MiXCR anew, one entry per CDR3 protein. The sample consists of roughly 700,000 distinct CDR3 sequences, roughly 14% of them appearing once. This sample comprised PBMCs from blood, obtained 14 to 15 days before vaccination. The source of these receptors is a man aged 50 to 59 who received an inactivated influenza vaccine.

This chain links TRBV4-1 with TRBJ1-3, with a tentative D call TRBD1 (6 bases). This CDR3 comprises 14 residues. V dropped 5 bases and J dropped 4 bases, with 12 bases sitting between them. The germline V gene has CDR1 MGHRA and CDR2 YSYEKL. The CDR3 reads CASSSQDRGNTIYF. CDR3 nucleotide sequence: TGCGCCAGCAGCTCCCAGGACAGAGGAAACACCATATATTTT.

The V call is TRBV9, the J call TRBJ2-3; tentative D call: TRBD1 (5 bases). The germline CDR1 and CDR2 sequences are SGDLS and YYNGEE. V was pared by 0 bases and J by 1 base, with 9 bases between. The CDR3 extends over 15 amino acids. CDR3 protein: CASSVEGPRTDTQYF. Here the CDR3 DNA reads TGTGCCAGCAGCGTAGAGGGGCCTCGCACAGATACGCAGTATTTT. Full variable domain (rest looked up from reference TRBV9 and TRBJ2-3): DSGVTQTPKHLITATGQRVTLRCSPRSGDLSVYWYQQSLDQGLQFLIQYYNGEERAKGNILERFSAQQFPDLHSELNLSSLELGDSALYFCASSVEGPRTDTQYFGPGTRLTVL.

The chain uses TRBV18 and TRBJ2-3; possible D gene TRBD1, 5 bases. The germline gives CDR1 KGHSH, CDR2 LQKENI. V was pared by 4 bases and J by 5 bases, with 16 bases between. This CDR3 has 15 amino acids. This CDR3 is CASSLNANRGDTQYF. CDR3 DNA: TGTGCCAGCTCACTAAATGCGAATAGGGGAGATACGCAGTATTTT.

This clonotype was seen repeatedly, ten times or more. J is TRBJ1-1 and V is TRBV10-3; maybe TRBD1 (5 bases). The CDR3 consists of 13 residues. The V end lost 4 bases, the J end lost 3 bases, and 9 bases lay between the germline ends. Germline loops: CDR1 ENHRY, CDR2 SYGVKD. The CDR3: CAISVGGDTEAFF. CDR3 coding DNA: TGTGCCATCAGTGTTGGGGGAGACACTGAAGCTTTCTTT.

The table lists this clonotype with many counts. V and J are TRBV6-1 and TRBJ1-5; D perhaps matches TRBD1 (5 bases). The CDR3 is made up of 14 amino acids. Trimming removed 6 bases at V and 4 bases at J, with 13 bases between. CDR1 is MNHNS, CDR2 SASEGT, per germline. CDR3 sequence reads: CASRLRGRNQPQHF. The DNA of the CDR3 is TGTGCCAGCAGACTAAGGGGCAGAAATCAGCCCCAGCATTTT.

V usage is TRBV20-1 and J usage is TRBJ2-7; 16 nucleotides match TRBD2. Germline V gives CDR1 DFQATT, CDR2 SNEGSKA (reference sequence). There are 16 residues in the CDR3. V was pared by 3 bases and J by 6 bases, with 8 bases of the junction left unmatched. As DNA, the CDR3 is TGCAGTGCTAGTACATCGGGACTAGCGGGGGGGCGCGAGCAGTACTTC. This codes for CSASTSGLAGGREQYF.

With respect to this clonotype: This CDR3 fails to terminate in the conserved phenylalanine or tryptophan, so it likely reflects a read error. The J gene is TRBJ2-1, the V gene TRBV7-2; possible D gene TRBD2, 7 bases. Trimming stripped 6 bases from V and 5 bases from J, with 14 bases between. This CDR3 is 14 amino acids long. Germline V gene data show CDR1 as SGHTA and CDR2 as FQGNSA. The CDR3 DNA reads TGTGCCAGCAGTCCTAGGGGGGGTCACAATGAGCAGTTCCTC. Its translation: CASSPRGGHNEQFL.

This clonotype was seen a few times. V and J are TRBV12-3 or TRBV12-4 and TRBJ1-2, with D tentatively TRBD1 (5 bases). The CDR3 length is 16 residues. V was trimmed by 5 bases and J by 0 bases, leaving 16 bases between them. Here the CDR3 DNA reads TGTGCCAGCAGTCCTGGAGGGGCGAGAGCTAACTATGGCTACACCTTC. Translating it yields CASSPGGARANYGYTF.

This clonotype was detected a few times. V usage is TRBV11-2 and J usage is TRBJ2-3; 13 positions match TRBD2. Trimming removed 3 bases from V and 1 base from J; junction bases left unmatched: 10. Germline values: CDR1 SGHAT, CDR2 FQNNGV. The CDR3 has 19 residues. This CDR3 is CASSFRTSGSGARTDTQYF. The CDR3 region has the DNA TGTGCCAGCAGCTTCCGGACTAGCGGGAGTGGAGCGCGCACAGATACGCAGTATTTT.

Only a few counts were recorded for this clonotype. This rearrangement joins TRBV27 to TRBJ2-1; D remains unclear. CDR3 length: 15 residues. CDR1 and CDR2 from the germline V gene are MNHEY and SMNVEV (reference sequence). Trimming took 0 bases from V and 3 from J, leaving 9 bases between them. The CDR3: CASSLSSGLYNEQFF. The CDR3 DNA reads TGTGCCAGCAGTTTATCCTCGGGCCTCTACAATGAGCAGTTCTTC.

The sample holds a few counts of this clonotype. The chain carries TRBV5-1 and TRBJ2-3; D ambiguous. The CDR3 has 13 amino acids. In germline, CDR1 is SGHRS, CDR2 YFSETQ. V lost 5 bases and J 1 base, leaving 8 bases between the germline ends. The CDR3 bases are TGCGCCAGCAGATCCGAACGCACAGATACGCAGTATTTT. The encoded protein is CASRSERTDTQYF.

This rearrangement joins TRBV20-1 to TRBJ1-4, with a tentative D call TRBD1 (5 bases). Germline V CDR1 and CDR2: DFQATT, SNEGSKA (reference sequence). The V gene lost 6 bases and the J gene lost 0 bases, with 11 bases spanning the gap. The CDR3 sequence is 14 residues long. CDR3 protein: CSAAAGPTNEKLFF. The CDR3 DNA sequence: TGCAGTGCGGCGGCAGGGCCAACTAATGAAAAACTGTTTTTT.

This clonotype occurred a few times. The CDR3 loop reads CSARPGSAYEQYF. DNA of the CDR3: TGCAGTGCTAGACCCGGGAGTGCCTACGAGCAGTACTTC. V gene TRBV20-1 combines with J gene TRBJ2-7; a possible D gene is TRBD2 (6 bases). Germline V gene data show CDR1 as DFQATT and CDR2 as SNEGSKA (reference sequence). The V end lost 2 bases, the J end lost 2 bases, and 10 bases lay between the germline ends. The CDR3 is 13 residues long.

This chain joins TRBV20-1 and TRBJ2-2, with D unresolved. CDR1 is DFQATT, CDR2 SNEGSKA, per germline (reference sequence). CDR3 length equals 12 residues. Trimming removed 6 bases from V and 6 bases from J, with 11 bases in between. DNA for the CDR3: TGCAGTGCGGGTCCGGTGTCCGGGGAGCTGTTTTTT. Its protein is CSAGPVSGELFF.

This clonotype was detected ten times or more. The rearrangement links TRBV6-2 or TRBV6-3 to TRBJ2-1; D is unclear. The length of the CDR3 is 12 residues. The germline CDR1 and CDR2 sequences are MNHEY and SVGEGT. With 6 bases removed from V and 2 bases from J, the gap between germline ends came to 5 bases. The chain's CDR3 is CASRLTYNEQFF. Here the CDR3 DNA reads TGTGCCAGCAGACTAACCTACAATGAGCAGTTCTTC.